This T cell receptor (beta chain) emerged from a study of long-term antiretroviral therapy in people with HIV. Study observations and caveats: Control repertoires displayed wider CDR3 length ranges than the HIV repertoires. Collection spanned 2004 to 2017; ART regimens may be less effective than current ones. Post-treatment diversity went higher with ART but stayed below transplant donor controls.

Version v3.0 of the immunoSEQ assay ran at survey level. Sequencing of each sample targeted roughly 35,000-55,000 T-cell genomes. The protocol was immunoSEQ multiplex PCR, while the TCRdb copy is restricted to in-frame clones and leaves out a portion. The table lists about 14,000 clones, about 84% of them singletons. Germline CDR1 reads LNHDA; CDR2 reads SQIVND (reference sequence). V lost 4 bases, J lost 4 bases, and 5 bases stayed unmatched. This CDR3 contains 14 residues. Points on this clone: Its target is unknown.

The rearrangement links TRBV19 to TRBJ2-7; TRBD2 aligns across 9 bases. This material consisted of unsorted PBMCs, taken 1.8 years before starting antiretroviral therapy. This receptor was obtained from a woman aged 40-49 years with HIV. Written as DNA, the CDR3 is TGTGCCAGTAGTAGACTAGCGGATATATACGAGCAGTACTTC. Translation gives CASSRLADIYEQYF.